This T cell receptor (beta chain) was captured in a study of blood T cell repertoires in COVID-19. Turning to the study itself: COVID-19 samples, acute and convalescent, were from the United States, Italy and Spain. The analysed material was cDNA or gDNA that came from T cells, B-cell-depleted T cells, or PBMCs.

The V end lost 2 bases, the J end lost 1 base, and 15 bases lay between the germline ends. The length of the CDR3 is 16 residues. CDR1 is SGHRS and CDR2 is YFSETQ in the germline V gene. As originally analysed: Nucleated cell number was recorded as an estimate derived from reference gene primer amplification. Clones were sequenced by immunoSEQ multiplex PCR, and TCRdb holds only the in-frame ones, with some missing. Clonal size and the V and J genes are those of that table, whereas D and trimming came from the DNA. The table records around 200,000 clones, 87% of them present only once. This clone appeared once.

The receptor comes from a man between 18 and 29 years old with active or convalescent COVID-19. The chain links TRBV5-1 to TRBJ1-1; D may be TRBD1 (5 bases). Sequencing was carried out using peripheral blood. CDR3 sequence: CASSLESGDRNTEAFF. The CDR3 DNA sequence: TGCGCCAGCAGCTTAGAATCGGGTGACAGGAACACTGAAGCTTTCTTT.